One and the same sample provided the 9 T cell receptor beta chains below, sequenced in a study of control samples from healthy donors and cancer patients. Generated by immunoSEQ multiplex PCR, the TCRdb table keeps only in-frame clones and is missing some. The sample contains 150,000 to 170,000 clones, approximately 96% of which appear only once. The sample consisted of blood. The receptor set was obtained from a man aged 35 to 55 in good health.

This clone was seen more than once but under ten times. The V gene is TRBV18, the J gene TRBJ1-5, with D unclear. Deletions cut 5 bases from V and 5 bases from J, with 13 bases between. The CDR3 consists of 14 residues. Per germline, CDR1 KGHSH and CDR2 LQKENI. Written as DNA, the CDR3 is TGTGCCAGCTCATCATCCCTTCCTGATCAGCCCCAGCATTTT. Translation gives CASSSSLPDQPQHF.

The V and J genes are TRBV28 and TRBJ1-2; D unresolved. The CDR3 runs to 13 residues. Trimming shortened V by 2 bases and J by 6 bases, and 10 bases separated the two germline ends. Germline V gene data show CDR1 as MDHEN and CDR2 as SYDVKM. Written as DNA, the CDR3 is TGTGCCAGCAGTTTAGTGGCAGACAATGGCTACACCTTC. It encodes CASSLVADNGYTF.

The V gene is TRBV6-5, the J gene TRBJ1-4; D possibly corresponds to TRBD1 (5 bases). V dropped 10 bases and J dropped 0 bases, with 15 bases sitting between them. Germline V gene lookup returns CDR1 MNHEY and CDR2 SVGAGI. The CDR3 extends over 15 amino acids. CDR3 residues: CATARGTPTNEKLFF. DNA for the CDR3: TGTGCCACCGCGAGGGGAACACCAACTAATGAAAAACTGTTTTTT.

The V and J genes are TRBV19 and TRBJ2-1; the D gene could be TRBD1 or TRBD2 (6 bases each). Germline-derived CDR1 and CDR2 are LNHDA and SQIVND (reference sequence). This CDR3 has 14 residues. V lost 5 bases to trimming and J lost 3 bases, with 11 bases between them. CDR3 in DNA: TGTGCCAGTAGTTTCGGGGGCGTCTACAATGAGCAGTTCTTC. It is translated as CASSFGGVYNEQFF. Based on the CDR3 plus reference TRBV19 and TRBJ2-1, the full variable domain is DGGITQSPKYLFRKEGQNVTLSCEQNLNHDAMYWYRQDPGQGLRLIYYSQIVNDFQKGDIAEGYSVSREKKESFPLTVTSAQKNPTAFYLCASSFGGVYNEQFFGPGTRLTVL.

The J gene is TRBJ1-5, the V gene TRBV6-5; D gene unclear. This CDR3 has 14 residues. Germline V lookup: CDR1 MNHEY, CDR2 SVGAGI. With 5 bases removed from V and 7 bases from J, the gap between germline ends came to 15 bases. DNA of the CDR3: TGTGCCAGCAGTCCCTCTCGGCGAGGACAGCCCCAGCATTTT. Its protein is CASSPSRRGQPQHF.

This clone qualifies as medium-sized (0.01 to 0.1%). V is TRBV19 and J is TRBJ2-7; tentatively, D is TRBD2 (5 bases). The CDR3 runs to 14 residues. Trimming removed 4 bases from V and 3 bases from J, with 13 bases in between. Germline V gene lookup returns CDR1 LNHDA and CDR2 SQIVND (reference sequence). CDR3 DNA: TGTGCCAGTAGTAGGTCCGGGGAAGGCTACGAGCAGTACTTC. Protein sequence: CASSRSGEGYEQYF.

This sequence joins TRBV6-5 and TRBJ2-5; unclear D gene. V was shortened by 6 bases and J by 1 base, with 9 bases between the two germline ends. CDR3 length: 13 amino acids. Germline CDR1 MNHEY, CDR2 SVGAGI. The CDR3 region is CASSRVVQETQYF. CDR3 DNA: TGTGCCAGCAGCCGCGTTGTCCAAGAGACCCAGTACTTC.

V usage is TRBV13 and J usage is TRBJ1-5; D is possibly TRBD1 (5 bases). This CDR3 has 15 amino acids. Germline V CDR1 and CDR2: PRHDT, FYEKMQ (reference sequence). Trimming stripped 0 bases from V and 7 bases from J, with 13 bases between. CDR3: CASSLGRTRGQPQHF. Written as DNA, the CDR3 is TGTGCCAGCAGCTTAGGGAGAACCCGGGGGCAGCCCCAGCATTTT.

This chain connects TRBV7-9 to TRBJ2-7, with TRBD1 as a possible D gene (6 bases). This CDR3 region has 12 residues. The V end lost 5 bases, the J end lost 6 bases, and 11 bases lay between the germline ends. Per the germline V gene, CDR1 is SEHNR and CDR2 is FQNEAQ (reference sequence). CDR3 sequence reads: CASSHTGSEQYF. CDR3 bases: TGTGCCAGCAGCCATACAGGGTCCGAGCAGTACTTC.